This T cell receptor (beta chain) was sequenced in a study of T cell responses to AZD1222 COVID-19 vaccine. Regarding the study as a whole: Donors in the cohort were predominantly white British and more often female, and clonal diversity was possibly underestimated. Recipients of two AZD1222 doses showed rising Spike-specific TCR breadth and depth.

Comments on this clone: Its antigen is not known.

Sequencing used immunoSEQ multiplex PCR; TCRdb keeps in-frame clones, though not all of them. Among around 78,000 clones listed, 90% were seen once. Material: peripheral blood, obtained 28 days after the second AZD1222 dose. This clonotype was sampled from an adult who received the AZD1222 COVID-19 vaccine.

CDR3 DNA: TGTGCCAGCGCCGGGACAGGGGCGTATTTT. As protein: CASAGTGAYF. V gene TRBV2 combines with J gene TRBJ2-3; 10 bases agree with TRBD1. This CDR3 region has 10 residues. Trimming cost V 8 bases and J 14 bases; bases outside gene matches: 4. Germline CDR1 SNHLY, CDR2 FYNNEI.